Here is one TCR beta chain with its context. The record originates from a study of blood T cell repertoires in COVID-19. Overall study context: PBMCs, B-cell-depleted T cells, or T cells provided the cDNA or gDNA that made up the material.

The assay was immunoSEQ multiplex PCR, and TCRdb's table has in-frame clones only and misses some. The table shows about 87,000 clones, with around 85% occurring only once. This CDR3 is 15 amino acids long. Trimming removed 10 bases from V and 0 bases from J, with 19 bases in between. From germline, CDR1 is SNHLY and CDR2 FYNNEI. The sequence derives from a woman older than 75 with COVID-19, enrolled during active disease. The rearrangement links TRBV2 to TRBJ2-7, with D possibly being TRBD2 (6 bases). The specimen was peripheral blood. The CDR3 spells CATREGTLSSYEQYF. As DNA, the CDR3 is TGTGCCACCCGCGAGGGGACTCTTAGCTCCTACGAGCAGTACTTC.